The 20 T cell receptor beta chains presented below share a single source sample, sequenced in a study of cytomegalovirus exposure and HLA in healthy donors. The PCR was carried out with 60 Vbeta primers and 13 Jbeta primers. Sequencing used immunoSEQ multiplex PCR; TCRdb keeps in-frame clones, though not all of them. In the table there are about 60,000 clones, about 82% of which are singletons. Sequenced sample: PBMCs. The source of these receptors is a woman aged 30 to 39 in good health and CMV-seronegative.

This clone was seen a few times. The chain recombines TRBV2 with TRBJ1-3, with D hard to call. The CDR3 totals 14 residues. Trimming left V 5 bases short and J 1 base short, with 9 bases between. Germline CDR1 SNHLY, CDR2 FYNNEI. CDR3 DNA sequence: TGTGCCAGCAGTTTCACAGATTCTGGAAACACCATATATTTT. It encodes CASSFTDSGNTIYF.

The V gene is TRBV5-5, the J gene TRBJ2-7, with D tentatively TRBD2 (5 bases). This CDR3 has 12 residues. V lost 4 bases and J lost 3, with 8 bases in between. Per the germline V gene, CDR1 is SGHKS and CDR2 is YYEKEE (reference sequence). CDR3 sequence (DNA): TGTGCCAGCAGCCCGGACTTCTACGAGCAGTACTTC. As protein: CASSPDFYEQYF. Variable domain in full (rest from reference TRBV5-5 and TRBJ2-7): DAGVTQSPTHLIKTRGQQVTLRCSPISGHKSVSWYQQVLGQGPQFIFQYYEKEERGRGNFPDRFSARQFPNYSSELNVNALLLGDSALYLCASSPDFYEQYFGPGTRLTVT.

This chain links TRBV14 with TRBJ1-3; perhaps TRBD1 as D (6 bases). The CDR3 length is 14 residues. V lost 6 bases and J 0 bases, leaving 9 bases between the germline ends. Looked up from germline, CDR1 is SGHDN and CDR2 is FVKESK. CDR3: CASRPTGSGNTIYF. The CDR3 coding sequence is TGTGCCAGCAGACCGACAGGCTCTGGAAACACCATATATTTT.

The rearrangement joins TRBV14 to TRBJ2-5; TRBD1 agrees at 9 bases. CDR1 SGHDN and CDR2 FVKESK come from the germline V gene. J lost 5 bases, V lost 5 bases, and 6 bases had no gene match. The CDR3 length is 14 residues. The CDR3 sequence is CASSASDRGETQYF. CDR3 nucleotides: TGTGCCAGCAGCGCCTCGGACAGGGGCGAGACCCAGTACTTC.

The chain recombines TRBV30 with TRBJ2-1; weak D call: TRBD2 (7 bases). The V end was cut by 4 bases, the J end by 6 bases, with 13 bases between. This CDR3 has 13 amino acids. The germline CDR1 and CDR2 sequences are GTSNPN and SVGIG (reference sequence). Here the CDR3 DNA reads TGTGCCTGGACGTGGGGGGGCCTCAATGAGCAGTTCTTC. This translates into CAWTWGGLNEQFF. The full variable domain, completed using reference TRBV30 and TRBJ2-1, is SQTIHQWPATLVQPVGSPLSLECTVEGTSNPNLYWYRQAAGRGLQLLFYSVGIGQISSEVPQNLSASRPQDRQFILSSKKLLLSDSGFYLCAWTWGGLNEQFFGPGTRLTVL.

CDR3 in amino acids: CAWTKDRGEAFF. In nucleotides, the CDR3 is TGTGCCTGGACCAAGGACAGGGGCGAAGCTTTCTTT. The chain uses TRBV30 and TRBJ1-1; 9 bases match TRBD1. The junction had 5 bases not matched to a gene; V was cut back by 4 bases and J by 8 bases. CDR1 GTSNPN and CDR2 SVGIG come from the germline V gene (reference sequence). CDR3 length equals 12 residues.

The rearrangement links TRBV19 to TRBJ1-5, with a possible D match to TRBD1 (5 bases). Germline CDR1 and CDR2: LNHDA and SQIVND (reference sequence). Trimming removed 5 bases from V and 8 bases from J, with 19 bases in between. The CDR3 covers 15 residues. The CDR3 reads CASSPLLGGIEPQHF. CDR3 sequence (DNA): TGTGCCAGTAGTCCCCTCCTCGGGGGTATAGAGCCCCAGCATTTT.

V is TRBV6-5 and J is TRBJ2-7, with D possibly matching TRBD2 (6 bases). Germline V CDR1 and CDR2: MNHEY, SVGAGI. This CDR3 contains 15 residues. The germline V and J ends were trimmed by 0 bases and 2 bases, with 11 bases remaining between them. The CDR3 DNA follows: TGTGCCAGCAGTTACTCGAGGAGGGGTACCTACGAGCAGTACTTC. Translating gives CASSYSRRGTYEQYF.

The V and J genes are TRBV30 and TRBJ1-1; 10 positions agree with TRBD1. Germline V gene sequence: CDR1 GTSNPN, CDR2 SVGIG (reference sequence). The CDR3 has 13 amino acids. Losses at the gene ends were 5 bases for V and 6 bases for J; bases not matched to a gene: 6. CDR3 residues: CAWGRQGAAEAFF. CDR3 in DNA: TGTGCCTGGGGTCGACAGGGGGCGGCTGAAGCTTTCTTT.

This clone appeared a few times. J is TRBJ2-7 and V is TRBV7-2; 7 bases line up with TRBD1. This CDR3 region has 16 residues. The junction had 16 bases not matched to a gene; V was cut back by 6 bases and J by 5 bases. Germline CDR1 SGHTA, CDR2 FQGNSA. The DNA for the CDR3 is TGTGCCAGCAGGTACGGTTGGCAGGGGGAGAGGAACGAGCAGTACTTC. Residues: CASRYGWQGERNEQYF.

The J gene is TRBJ2-2, the V gene TRBV5-6; D is uncertain. The CDR3 has 12 residues. The V end lost 4 bases, the J end lost 1 base, and 2 bases lay between the germline ends. The V gene's germline CDR1 is SGHDT and CDR2 YYEEEE. The CDR3 DNA follows: TGTGCCAGCAGCCTGAACACCGGGGAGCTGTTTTTT. Translating gives CASSLNTGELFF.

In its sample, this clone was seen a few times. The chain uses TRBV10-2 and TRBJ1-3, with no clear D. The CDR3 totals 15 residues. Germline CDR1 and CDR2: WSHSY and SAAADI. V dropped 3 bases and J dropped 0 bases, with 9 bases sitting between them. The CDR3 loop is CASSDWGDSGNTIYF. DNA for the CDR3: TGCGCCAGCAGTGATTGGGGAGACTCTGGAAACACCATATATTTT.

This clone was seen only once. V is TRBV7-9 and J is TRBJ2-5, with a tentative D call TRBD1 (5 bases). The CDR3 is made up of 15 amino acids. V was pared by 3 bases and J by 5 bases, with 16 bases between. Germline lookup yields CDR1 SEHNR and CDR2 FQNEAQ (reference sequence). The CDR3 spells CASSFLRQMMETQYF. Written as DNA, the CDR3 is TGTGCCAGCAGCTTCCTCAGACAGATGATGGAGACCCAGTACTTC.

The genes are TRBV29-1 and TRBJ2-3; D ambiguous. The V end lost 4 bases, the J end lost 0 bases, and 8 bases lay between the germline ends. The CDR3 has 13 amino acids. CDR1 is SQVTM, CDR2 ANQGSEA, per germline. This CDR3 reads CSVGRSSTDTQYF. The CDR3 DNA is TGCAGCGTTGGGCGGTCTAGCACAGATACGCAGTATTTT.

This clone was counted between two and nine times. This chain uses TRBV6-5 with TRBJ2-7; perhaps TRBD1 as D (7 bases). Germline V gene sequence: CDR1 MNHEY, CDR2 SVGAGI. This CDR3 spans 15 amino acids. The ends were cut back, 6 bases at V and 4 bases at J, with 19 bases in the middle. The chain's CDR3 is CASRSGGTAFYEQYF. CDR3 DNA sequence: TGTGCCAGCAGATCTGGAGGGACAGCCTTTTACGAGCAGTACTTC.

The chain couples TRBV7-8 to TRBJ2-3; tentatively, D is TRBD2 (7 bases). CDR1 and CDR2 from the germline V gene are SGHVS and FQNEAQ. V shed 4 bases and J shed 5 bases, with 19 bases lying between them. The CDR3 is made up of 16 amino acids. DNA of the CDR3: TGTGCCAGCAGCTCCCTGGGGGGGGGCCAGGGAGATACGCAGTATTTT. Amino acids: CASSSLGGGQGDTQYF. Complete variable domain (other parts from reference TRBV7-8 and TRBJ2-3): GAGVSQSPRYKVAKRGQDVALRCDPISGHVSLFWYQQALGQGPEFLTYFQNEAQLDKSGLPSDRFFAERPEGSVSTLKIQRTQQEDSAVYLCASSSLGGGQGDTQYFGPGTRLTVL.

The chain links TRBV10-1 to TRBJ2-7; 7 bases line up with TRBD1. The CDR3 extends over 17 amino acids. V lost 6 bases, J lost 2 bases, and 16 bases stayed unmatched. Looked up from germline, CDR1 is WNHNN and CDR2 is SYGVQD (reference sequence). The DNA for the CDR3 is TGCGCCAGCAGCCCGTCCGGGACAGCGTTAACCCCCTACGAGCAGTACTTC. It translates to CASSPSGTALTPYEQYF.

The V and J genes are TRBV11-2 and TRBJ2-5; the match to TRBD1 covers 7 bases. The CDR3 sequence is 13 residues long. CDR1 SGHAT and CDR2 FQNNGV come from the germline V gene. V trimming: 5 bases; J trimming: 5 bases; junction bases outside the gene matches: 5. CDR3 amino acids: CASSRGTAETQYF. DNA of the CDR3: TGTGCCAGCAGCCGAGGGACAGCCGAGACCCAGTACTTC.

This chain joins TRBV7-8 and TRBJ1-1, with a possible D match to TRBD1 (5 bases). This CDR3 region has 13 residues. Germline CDR1 reads SGHVS; CDR2 reads FQNEAQ. V dropped 4 bases and J dropped 1 base, with 7 bases sitting between them. CDR3 bases: TGTGCCAGCAGCTACACAGGGAACACTGAAGCTTTCTTT. The encoded protein is CASSYTGNTEAFF. The whole variable domain, remainder taken from reference TRBV7-8 and TRBJ1-1, is GAGVSQSPRYKVAKRGQDVALRCDPISGHVSLFWYQQALGQGPEFLTYFQNEAQLDKSGLPSDRFFAERPEGSVSTLKIQRTQQEDSAVYLCASSYTGNTEAFFGQGTRLTVV.

V and J are TRBV7-9 and TRBJ2-7; no clear D gene. Looked up from germline, CDR1 is SEHNR and CDR2 is FQNEAQ (reference sequence). V lost 5 bases, J lost 4 bases, and 12 bases lay in between. The CDR3 runs 13 residues. The CDR3: CASSPREEYEQYF. CDR3 in DNA: TGTGCCAGCAGCCCAAGAGAAGAGTACGAGCAGTACTTC.